A selection of T cell receptor beta chains follows, all from one sample in a study of shared clonotypes between healthy human individuals. Produced via immunoSEQ multiplex PCR; TCRdb's table is partial and in-frame only. Here the sample spans millions of clones, approximately 95% being singletons. The sample taken for sequencing was naive CD4+ T cells from PBMCs. These receptors all stem from a young man in good health. Some clones in this sample may be carry-over from other donors' samples. The CDR3 runs from the conserved cysteine through the conserved F or W. Each record gives: CDR3 protein, CDR3 DNA, clone size, D gene, V gene, J gene. A D gene is named only where the DNA matches it firmly. Part of the rows lack a size; the others show once, few, many or a class for expanded clones.

CDR3: CASSEGPQVEAFF; DNA: TGCGCCAGCAGCGAGGGGCCTCAGGTTGAAGCTTTCTTT; size: -; D: -; V: TRBV4-3; J: TRBJ1-1
CDR3: CSVVRGQGYNEQFF; DNA: TGCAGCGTTGTAAGGGGACAGGGATACAATGAGCAGTTCTTC; size: -; D: TRBD1; V: TRBV29-1; J: TRBJ2-1
CDR3: CASSEMGRGQTDTQYF; DNA: TGTGCCAGCAGTGAGATGGGCAGGGGGCAAACAGATACGCAGTATTTT; size: -; D: TRBD1; V: TRBV2; J: TRBJ2-3
CDR3: CASSDPRLPGNTIYF; DNA: TGTGCCAGCAGTGATCCACGGCTGCCTGGAAACACCATATATTTT; size: -; D: -; V: TRBV25-1; J: TRBJ1-3
CDR3: CASSAYQRGQPQHF; DNA: TGTGCCAGCAGTGCGTATCAAAGGGGGCAGCCCCAGCATTTT; size: -; D: -; V: TRBV6-1; J: TRBJ1-5
CDR3: CASALIPRDLYEQYF; DNA: TGCGCCAGCGCCCTGATCCCCAGGGATCTCTACGAGCAGTACTTC; size: -; D: -; V: TRBV5-1; J: TRBJ2-7
CDR3: CASRGTWDEQYF; DNA: TGTGCCAGCAGGGGAACCTGGGACGAGCAGTACTTC; size: -; D: -; V: TRBV6-5; J: TRBJ2-7
CDR3: CASSLGAGYNEQFF; DNA: TGTGCCAGCAGTTTAGGGGCTGGCTACAATGAGCAGTTCTTC; size: -; D: -; V: TRBV27; J: TRBJ2-1
CDR3: CASSPWDRAGGYTF; DNA: TGTGCCAGCAGTCCGTGGGACAGGGCGGGCGGCTACACCTTC; size: -; D: TRBD1; V: TRBV27; J: TRBJ1-2
CDR3: CAWGGTSGYQETQYF; DNA: TGTGCCTGGGGGGGGACTAGCGGTTACCAAGAGACCCAGTACTTC; size: -; D: TRBD2; V: TRBV30; J: TRBJ2-5
CDR3: CASTPVARVRNTEAFF; DNA: TGTGCCAGTACTCCTGTCGCCAGGGTCAGGAACACTGAAGCTTTCTTT; size: -; D: -; V: TRBV19; J: TRBJ1-1
CDR3: CASSSLGQGLGEQYF; DNA: TGTGCCAGCAGTTCCCTCGGACAGGGTTTGGGCGAGCAGTACTTC; size: -; D: TRBD1; V: TRBV11-2; J: TRBJ2-7
CDR3: CASSAPLSNEQFF; DNA: TGTGCCAGCAGCGCCCCCTTGAGCAATGAGCAGTTCTTC; size: -; D: -; V: TRBV9; J: TRBJ2-1
CDR3: CASSIADEQFF; DNA: TGTGCCAGCAGTATAGCCGATGAGCAGTTCTTC; size: -; D: -; V: TRBV2; J: TRBJ2-1
CDR3: CASGGANTEAFF; DNA: TGTGCCAGTGGCGGGGCGAACACTGAAGCTTTCTTT; size: few; D: -; V: TRBV28; J: TRBJ1-1
CDR3: CASSELVRGHGETQYF; DNA: TGTGCCAGCAGTGAATTAGTCAGGGGGCACGGAGAGACCCAGTACTTC; size: -; D: TRBD1; V: TRBV25-1; J: TRBJ2-5
CDR3: CASSFGTGNTGELFF; DNA: TGTGCCAGCAGCTTCGGGACAGGGAACACCGGGGAGCTGTTTTTT; size: once; D: TRBD1; V: TRBV5-6; J: TRBJ2-2
CDR3: CASRRGKLFF; DNA: TGTGCCAGCAGACGCGGAAAACTGTTTTTT; size: -; D: -; V: TRBV28; J: TRBJ1-4
CDR3: CASSGGGSTHEQFF; DNA: TGTGCCAGCAGTGGCGGGGGGTCTACCCATGAGCAGTTCTTC; size: -; D: TRBD2; V: TRBV2; J: TRBJ2-1
CDR3: CASRAGTQMNTEAFF; DNA: TGCGCCAGCAGGGCCGGGACACAGATGAACACTGAAGCTTTCTTT; size: -; D: -; V: TRBV5-1; J: TRBJ1-1
CDR3: CASIPSGDLEQFF; DNA: TGTGCCAGCATTCCTAGTGGGGATTTAGAGCAGTTCTTC; size: -; D: -; V: TRBV2; J: TRBJ2-1
CDR3: CASKLGNTIYF; DNA: TGTGCCAGTAAACTTGGAAACACCATATATTTT; size: -; D: -; V: TRBV19; J: TRBJ1-3
CDR3: CASRGQGRSQPQHF; DNA: TGTGCCAGCCGGGGACAGGGAAGGAGCCAGCCCCAGCATTTT; size: -; D: TRBD1; V: TRBV19; J: TRBJ1-5
CDR3: CASSGLQGAADTQYF; DNA: TGTGCCAGCAGCGGATTACAGGGGGCGGCAGATACGCAGTATTTT; size: -; D: TRBD1; V: TRBV5-6; J: TRBJ2-3
CDR3: CASRGVLEYTGELFF; DNA: TGTGCCAGTAGGGGGGTTCTAGAGTACACCGGGGAGCTGTTTTTT; size: -; D: -; V: TRBV19; J: TRBJ2-2
CDR3: CASSPGLNEETQYF; DNA: TGTGCCAGCTCCCCGGGACTCAACGAAGAGACCCAGTACTTC; size: -; D: -; V: TRBV18; J: TRBJ2-5
CDR3: CASSLGSQDVEQYF; DNA: TGCGCCAGCAGCTTGGGGTCACAGGACGTGGAGCAGTACTTC; size: -; D: -; V: TRBV5-1; J: TRBJ2-7
CDR3: CASSVLGQGGTEAFF; DNA: TGTGCCAGCAGCGTTCTTGGACAGGGTGGAACTGAAGCTTTCTTT; size: -; D: TRBD1; V: TRBV11-1; J: TRBJ1-1
CDR3: CASSRGQGAEKLFF; DNA: TGTGCCAGCAGCCGGGGACAGGGAGCTGAAAAACTGTTTTTT; size: -; D: TRBD1; V: TRBV7-9; J: TRBJ1-4
CDR3: CASSLQGNYGYTF; DNA: TGTGCCAGCAGCTTACAGGGAAACTATGGCTACACCTTC; size: -; D: -; V: TRBV11-2; J: TRBJ1-2
CDR3: CASSLYRTGELFF; DNA: TGCGCCAGCAGCCTGTACAGGACCGGGGAGCTGTTTTTT; size: -; D: -; V: TRBV4-3; J: TRBJ2-2
CDR3: CASSLSTGRAAFF; DNA: TGTGCCAGCAGTTTATCGACGGGCAGGGCAGCTTTCTTT; size: -; D: -; V: TRBV27; J: TRBJ1-1
CDR3: CASSPRGAGAMNTEAFF; DNA: TGTGCCAGCAGCCCCCGAGGGGCAGGCGCCATGAACACTGAAGCTTTCTTT; size: -; D: -; V: TRBV11-2; J: TRBJ1-1
CDR3: CASSLTAGSYNEQFF; DNA: TGTGCCAGCAGCTTAACGGCCGGCTCCTACAATGAGCAGTTCTTC; size: -; D: -; V: TRBV7-3; J: TRBJ2-1
CDR3: CASSPRRDSYEQYF; DNA: TGTGCCAGCAGCCCGAGACGGGATTCCTACGAGCAGTACTTC; size: -; D: -; V: TRBV7-3; J: TRBJ2-7
CDR3: CASSLWGRGDPNGYTF; DNA: TGTGCCAGCAGTTTATGGGGCCGGGGCGATCCGAATGGCTACACCTTC; size: -; D: -; V: TRBV28; J: TRBJ1-2